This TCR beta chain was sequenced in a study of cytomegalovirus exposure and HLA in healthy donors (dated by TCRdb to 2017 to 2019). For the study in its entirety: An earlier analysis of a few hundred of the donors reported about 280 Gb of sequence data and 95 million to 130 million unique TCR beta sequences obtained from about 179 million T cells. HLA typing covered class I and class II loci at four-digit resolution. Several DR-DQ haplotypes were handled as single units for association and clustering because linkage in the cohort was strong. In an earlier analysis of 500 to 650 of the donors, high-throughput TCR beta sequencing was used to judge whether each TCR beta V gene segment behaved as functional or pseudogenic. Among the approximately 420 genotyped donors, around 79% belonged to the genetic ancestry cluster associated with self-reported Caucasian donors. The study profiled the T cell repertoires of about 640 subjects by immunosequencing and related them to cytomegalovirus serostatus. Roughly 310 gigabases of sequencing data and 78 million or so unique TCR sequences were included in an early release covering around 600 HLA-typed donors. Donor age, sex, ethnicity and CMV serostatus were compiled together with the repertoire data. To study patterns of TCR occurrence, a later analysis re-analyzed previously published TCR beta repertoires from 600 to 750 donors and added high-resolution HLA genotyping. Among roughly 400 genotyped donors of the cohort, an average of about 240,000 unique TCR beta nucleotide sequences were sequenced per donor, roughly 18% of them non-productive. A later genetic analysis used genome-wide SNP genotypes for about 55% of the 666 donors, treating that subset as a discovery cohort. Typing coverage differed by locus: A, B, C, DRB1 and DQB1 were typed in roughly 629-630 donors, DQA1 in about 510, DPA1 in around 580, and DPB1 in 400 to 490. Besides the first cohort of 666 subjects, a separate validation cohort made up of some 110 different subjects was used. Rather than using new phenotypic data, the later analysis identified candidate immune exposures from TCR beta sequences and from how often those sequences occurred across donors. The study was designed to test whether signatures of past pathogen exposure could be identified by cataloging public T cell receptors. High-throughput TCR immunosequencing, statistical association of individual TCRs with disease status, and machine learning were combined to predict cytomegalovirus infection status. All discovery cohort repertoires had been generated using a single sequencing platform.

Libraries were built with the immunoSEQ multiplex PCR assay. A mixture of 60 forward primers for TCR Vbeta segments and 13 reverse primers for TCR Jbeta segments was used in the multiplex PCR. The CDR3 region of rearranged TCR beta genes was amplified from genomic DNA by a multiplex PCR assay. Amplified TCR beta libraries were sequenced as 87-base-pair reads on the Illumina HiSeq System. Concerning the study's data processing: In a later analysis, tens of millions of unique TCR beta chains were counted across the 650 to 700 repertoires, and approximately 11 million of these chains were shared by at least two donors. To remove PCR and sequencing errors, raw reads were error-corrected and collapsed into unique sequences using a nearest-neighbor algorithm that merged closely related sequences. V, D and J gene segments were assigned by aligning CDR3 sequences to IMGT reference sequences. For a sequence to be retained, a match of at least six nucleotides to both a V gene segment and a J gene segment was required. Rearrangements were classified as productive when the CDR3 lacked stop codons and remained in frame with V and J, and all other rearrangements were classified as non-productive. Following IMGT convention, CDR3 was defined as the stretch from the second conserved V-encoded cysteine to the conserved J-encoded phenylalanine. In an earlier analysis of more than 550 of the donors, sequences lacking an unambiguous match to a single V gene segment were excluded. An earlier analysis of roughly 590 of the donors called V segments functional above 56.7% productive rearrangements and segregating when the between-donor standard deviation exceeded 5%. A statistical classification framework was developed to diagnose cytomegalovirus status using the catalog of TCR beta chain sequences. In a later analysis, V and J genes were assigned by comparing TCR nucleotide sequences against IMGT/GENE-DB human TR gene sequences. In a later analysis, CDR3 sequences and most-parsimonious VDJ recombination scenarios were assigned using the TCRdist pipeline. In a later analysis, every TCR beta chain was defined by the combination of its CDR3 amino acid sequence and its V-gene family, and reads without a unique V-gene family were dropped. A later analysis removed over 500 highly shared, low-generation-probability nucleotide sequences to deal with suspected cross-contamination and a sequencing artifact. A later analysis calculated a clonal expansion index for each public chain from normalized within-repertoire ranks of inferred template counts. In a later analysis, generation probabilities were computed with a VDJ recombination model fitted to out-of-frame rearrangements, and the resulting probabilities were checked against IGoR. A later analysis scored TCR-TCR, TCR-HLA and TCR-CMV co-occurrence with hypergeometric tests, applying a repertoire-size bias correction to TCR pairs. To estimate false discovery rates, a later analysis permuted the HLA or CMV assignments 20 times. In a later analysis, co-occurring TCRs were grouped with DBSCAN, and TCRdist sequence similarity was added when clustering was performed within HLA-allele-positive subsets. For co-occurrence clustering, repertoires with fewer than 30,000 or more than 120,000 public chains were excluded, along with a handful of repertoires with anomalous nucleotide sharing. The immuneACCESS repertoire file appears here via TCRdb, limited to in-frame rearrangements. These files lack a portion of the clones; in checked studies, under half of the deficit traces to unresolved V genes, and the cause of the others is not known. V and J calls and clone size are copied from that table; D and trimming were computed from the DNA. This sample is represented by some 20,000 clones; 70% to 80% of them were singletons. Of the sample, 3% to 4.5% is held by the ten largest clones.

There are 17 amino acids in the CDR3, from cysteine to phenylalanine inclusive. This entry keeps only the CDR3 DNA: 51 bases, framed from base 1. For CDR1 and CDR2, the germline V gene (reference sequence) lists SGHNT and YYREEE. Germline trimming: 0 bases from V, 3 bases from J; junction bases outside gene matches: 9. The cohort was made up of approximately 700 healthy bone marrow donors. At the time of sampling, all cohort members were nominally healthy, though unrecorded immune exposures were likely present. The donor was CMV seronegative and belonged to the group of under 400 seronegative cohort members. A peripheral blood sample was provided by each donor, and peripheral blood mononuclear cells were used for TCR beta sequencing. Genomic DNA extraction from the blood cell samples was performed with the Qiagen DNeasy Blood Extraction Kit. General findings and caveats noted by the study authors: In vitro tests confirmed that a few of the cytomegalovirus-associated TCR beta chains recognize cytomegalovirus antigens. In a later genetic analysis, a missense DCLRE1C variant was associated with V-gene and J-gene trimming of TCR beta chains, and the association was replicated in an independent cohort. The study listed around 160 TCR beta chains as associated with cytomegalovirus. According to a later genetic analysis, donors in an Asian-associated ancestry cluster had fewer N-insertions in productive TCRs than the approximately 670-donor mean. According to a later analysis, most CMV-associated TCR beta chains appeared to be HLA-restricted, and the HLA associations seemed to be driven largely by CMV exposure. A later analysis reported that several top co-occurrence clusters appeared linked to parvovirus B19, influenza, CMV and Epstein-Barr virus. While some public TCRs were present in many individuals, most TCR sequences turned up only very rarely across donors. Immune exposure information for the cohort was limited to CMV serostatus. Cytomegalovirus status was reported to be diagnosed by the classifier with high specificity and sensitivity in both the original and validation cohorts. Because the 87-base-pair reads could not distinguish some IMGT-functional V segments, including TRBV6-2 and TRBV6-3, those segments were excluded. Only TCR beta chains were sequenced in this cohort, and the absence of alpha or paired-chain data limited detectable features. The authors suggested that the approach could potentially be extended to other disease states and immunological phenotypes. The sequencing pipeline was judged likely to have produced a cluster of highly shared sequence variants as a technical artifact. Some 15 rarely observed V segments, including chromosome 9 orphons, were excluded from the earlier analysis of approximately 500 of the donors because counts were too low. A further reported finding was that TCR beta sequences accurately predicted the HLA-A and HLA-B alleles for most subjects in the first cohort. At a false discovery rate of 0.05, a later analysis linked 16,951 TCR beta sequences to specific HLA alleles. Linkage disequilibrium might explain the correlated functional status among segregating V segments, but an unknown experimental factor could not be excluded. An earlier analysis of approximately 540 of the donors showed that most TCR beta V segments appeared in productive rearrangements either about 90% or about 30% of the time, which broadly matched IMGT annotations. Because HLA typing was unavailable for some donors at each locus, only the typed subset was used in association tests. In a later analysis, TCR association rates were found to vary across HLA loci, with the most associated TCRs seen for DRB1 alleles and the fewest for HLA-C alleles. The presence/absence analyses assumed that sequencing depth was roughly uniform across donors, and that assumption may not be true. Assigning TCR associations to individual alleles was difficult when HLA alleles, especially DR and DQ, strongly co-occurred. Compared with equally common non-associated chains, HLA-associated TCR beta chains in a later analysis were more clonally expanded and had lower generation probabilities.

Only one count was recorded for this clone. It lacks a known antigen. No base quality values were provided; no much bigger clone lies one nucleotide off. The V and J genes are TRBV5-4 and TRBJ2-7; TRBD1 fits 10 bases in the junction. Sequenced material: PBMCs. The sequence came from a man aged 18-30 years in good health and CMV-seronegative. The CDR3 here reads CASSLGDRGRLGYEQYF. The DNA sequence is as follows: TGTGCCAGCAGCTTGGGGGACAGGGGCCGACTTGGCTACGAGCAGTACTTC.